This T cell receptor (beta chain) was observed in a study of blood T cells in healthy people across ages. Per the germline V gene, CDR1 is SGHAT and CDR2 is FQNNGV. This CDR3 comprises 16 residues. V lost 5 bases, J lost 11 bases, and 11 bases stayed unmatched. General study points: Roughly linear declines in TCR beta diversity per million T cells occurred with age.

A sample-barcoded 5' primer and a J-beta primer mix were used in a second PCR of roughly 7 to 11 cycles. From the 5' RACE reads, TCRdb called clonotypes with MiXCR, one entry per CDR3 protein. The sample records about 1.6 million distinct CDR3 sequences, 30% to 35% being singletons. This clonotype came up many times. As yet, its antigen is unknown. Sequencing input: blood. The TCR sequence derives from a woman aged 30 to 39 in good health. J is TRBJ2-1 and V is TRBV11-2; 14 positions agree with TRBD2. CDR3 amino acids: CASSPGLAGGLYQQFF. CDR3 in DNA: TGTGCCAGCAGCCCCGGACTAGCGGGAGGATTATACCAGCAGTTCTTC.